This is a list of T cell receptor beta chains from one sample in a study of T cells after yellow fever vaccination. Each CDR3 protein gets one entry after TCRdb re-called the 5' RACE reads with MiXCR. The sample includes 620,000 or so distinct CDR3 sequences, around 12% seen only once; the top ten take around 14%. Source: PBMCs, taken on the day of the yellow fever booster vaccination. These receptor sequences come from a man younger than 45 who received the YFV17D yellow fever vaccine. Both conserved end residues are part of each CDR3. D genes are given only for firm matches. Not all rows give a size; the values are once, few, many and, for expanded clones, a class.

TRBD1,TRBV4-3,few,TRBJ2-2,CASSQPTGNTGELFF,TGCGCCAGCAGCCAGCCGACAGGGAATACCGGGGAGCTGTTTTTT
.,TRBV20-1,.,TRBJ2-7,CSAWPGSTGEQYF,TGCAGTGCTTGGCCGGGAAGCACGGGGGAGCAGTACTTC
TRBD1,TRBV25-1,few,TRBJ1-5,CASTPNEDRGYQPQHF,TGTGCCAGCACTCCCAACGAGGACAGGGGGTATCAGCCCCAGCATTTT
.,TRBV20-1,few,TRBJ2-5,CSASSPERGETQYF,TGCAGTGCTAGTAGCCCAGAGAGGGGGGAGACCCAGTACTTC
.,TRBV7-8,many,TRBJ2-5,CASSFREETQYF,TGTGCCAGCAGCTTTAGGGAGGAGACCCAGTACTTC
.,TRBV7-2,few,TRBJ2-5,CASSFLKQETQYF,TGTGCCAGCAGCTTTCTCAAGCAAGAGACCCAGTACTTC
.,TRBV2,.,TRBJ2-1,CARDVGRRGEGNEQFF,TGTGCCAGAGATGTGGGGAGGCGGGGTGAGGGCAATGAGCAGTTCTTC
TRBD1,TRBV20-1,few,TRBJ1-5,CSALTGSNQPQHF,TGCAGTGCTTTGACAGGGAGCAATCAGCCCCAGCATTTT
.,TRBV28,.,TRBJ2-7,CASSLSWTTGGEQYF,TGTGCCAGCAGTTTAAGTTGGACTACGGGCGGGGAGCAGTACTTC
.,TRBV5-1,many,TRBJ2-1,CASSLETSPYNEQFF,TGCGCCAGCAGCTTGGAGACGAGCCCCTACAATGAGCAGTTCTTC
TRBD1,TRBV28,.,TRBJ2-1,CASSRGGTGGLYNEQFF,TGTGCCAGCAGTCGAGGGGGGACAGGGGGCCTTTACAATGAGCAGTTCTTC
.,TRBV25-1,.,TRBJ1-2,CASSEFFVQGGGYGYTF,TGTGCCAGCAGTGAATTTTTCGTCCAGGGCGGTGGCTATGGCTACACCTTC
TRBD2,TRBV9,.,TRBJ2-5,CASSVETSGRTAQYF,TGTGCCAGCAGCGTAGAGACTAGCGGGAGAACGGCCCAGTACTTC
TRBD2,TRBV10-1,.,TRBJ2-3,CASSESGGHGGDTQYF,TGCGCCAGCAGTGAGTCGGGAGGGCATGGTGGGGATACGCAGTATTTT
.,TRBV2,.,TRBJ2-1,CASSKTPTSLEQFF,TGTGCCAGCAGTAAAACTCCGACTAGTCTTGAGCAGTTCTTC
.,TRBV18,.,TRBJ2-5,CASSPMELPGETQYF,TGTGCCAGCTCACCAATGGAACTCCCCGGCGAGACCCAGTACTTC
.,TRBV4-2,few,TRBJ1-2,CASSRRDTEEYGYTF,TGTGCCAGCAGCCGCCGGGACACCGAAGAATATGGCTACACCTTC
TRBD2,TRBV10-2,few,TRBJ2-7,CASRQREKREQYF,TGCGCCAGCAGGCAGCGGGAGAAGCGCGAGCAGTACTTC
.,TRBV7-6,many,TRBJ2-3,CASSLAGGRDTQYF,TGTGCCAGCAGCTTAGCAGGGGGTCGAGATACGCAGTATTTT
.,TRBV19,.,TRBJ2-5,CASSMGVPGTQYF,TGTGCCAGTAGTATGGGCGTACCTGGGACCCAGTACTTC
TRBD1,TRBV2,.,TRBJ1-2,CASSGTGVNLGGYTF,TGTGCCAGCAGTGGAACAGGGGTCAACCTCGGAGGCTACACCTTC
.,TRBV20-1,many,TRBJ1-2,CSGENYGYTF,TGCAGTGGGGAGAACTATGGCTACACCTTC
.,TRBV6-6,many,TRBJ2-7,CASSIGPNYEQYF,TGTGCCAGCAGTATTGGGCCGAACTACGAGCAGTACTTC
TRBD2,TRBV5-1,few,TRBJ2-1,CASSLGLAPYNEQFF,TGCGCCAGCAGCTTGGGACTAGCCCCCTACAATGAGCAGTTCTTC
.,TRBV20-1,.,TRBJ2-7,CSGAPAQGLYEQYF,TGCAGTGGGGCCCCGGCACAGGGCTTGTACGAGCAGTACTTC
.,TRBV6-5,few,TRBJ1-6,CASSYSTGPDNSPLHF,TGTGCCAGCAGTTACTCGACGGGGCCGGACAATTCACCCCTCCACTTT
TRBD1,TRBV7-2,.,TRBJ2-5,CASSLTRTGVETQYF,TGTGCCAGCAGCTTAACAAGGACAGGGGTGGAGACCCAGTACTTC
TRBD2,TRBV12-3/TRBV12-4,few,TRBJ2-1,CASSYTSGSNEQFF,TGTGCCAGCAGTTACACTAGCGGGAGTAATGAGCAGTTCTTC
.,TRBV6-2/TRBV6-3,.,TRBJ2-3,CASSYSYRAITDTQYF,TGTGCCAGCAGTTACTCTTACAGGGCCATCACAGATACGCAGTATTTT
.,TRBV5-5,.,TRBJ1-5,CASSLNQNSNQPQHF,TGTGCCAGCAGCTTGAATCAAAATAGCAATCAGCCCCAGCATTTT
TRBD1,TRBV30,.,TRBJ2-7,CAWSTGISYEQYF,TGTGCCTGGTCGACAGGGATTTCGTACGAGCAGTACTTC
TRBD2,TRBV27,few,TRBJ2-1,CASSQRDIDEQFF,TGTGCCAGCAGCCAGCGGGATATCGATGAGCAGTTCTTC
TRBD2,TRBV7-2,few,TRBJ2-3,CASSWGTSGRPGDTQYF,TGTGCCAGCAGCTGGGGGACTAGCGGGAGGCCGGGAGATACGCAGTATTTT
.,TRBV7-2,few,TRBJ2-2,CASSLAEGGTGELFF,TGTGCCAGCAGCTTAGCTGAGGGGGGGACCGGGGAGCTGTTTTTT
.,TRBV11-2,few,TRBJ1-1,CASSSSRTANTEAFF,TGTGCCAGCAGCTCCTCCCGGACAGCGAACACTGAAGCTTTCTTT
TRBD2,TRBV25-1,.,TRBJ2-4,CASGGPGGNIQYF,TGTGCCAGCGGAGGGCCGGGGGGGAACATTCAGTACTTC
.,TRBV7-9,.,TRBJ2-1,CASSLASGGAYNQQFF,TGTGCCAGCAGCTTAGCTAGCGGAGGGGCCTACAATCAGCAGTTCTTC
TRBD1,TRBV6-2/TRBV6-3,few,TRBJ2-3,CASSGTGEADTQYF,TGTGCCAGCAGCGGGACAGGAGAGGCAGATACGCAGTATTTT
.,TRBV25-1,.,TRBJ1-5,CASSERDQPQHF,TGTGCCAGCAGTGAAAGGGATCAGCCCCAGCATTTT
.,TRBV7-9,few,TRBJ2-1,CASSTLDRKWEQFF,TGTGCCAGCAGCACCCTGGACAGAAAATGGGAGCAGTTCTTC
TRBD1,TRBV2,.,TRBJ2-1,CASSPGGLYNEQFF,TGTGCCAGCTCCCCAGGGGGCTTGTACAATGAGCAGTTCTTC
TRBD1,TRBV20-1,few,TRBJ2-6,CSAWDRVSSGANVLTF,TGCAGTGCTTGGGACAGAGTAAGCTCTGGGGCCAACGTCCTGACTTTC
.,TRBV20-1,.,TRBJ2-2,CSARDPASTGELFF,TGCAGTGCTAGAGATCCCGCCTCCACCGGGGAGCTGTTTTTT
TRBD2,TRBV7-2,.,TRBJ2-5,CASSPQLAGETQYF,TGTGCCAGCAGCCCCCAACTAGCGGGAGAGACCCAGTACTTC
.,TRBV29-1,many,TRBJ1-1,CSGLGGLNTEAFF,TGCAGCGGCCTGGGGGGATTGAACACTGAAGCTTTCTTT
.,TRBV29-1,.,TRBJ2-1,CSVRFGIIQFF,TGCAGCGTCCGATTCGGGATTATACAGTTCTTC
.,TRBV7-9,.,TRBJ2-1,CASSSLATSSYNEQFF,TGTGCCAGCAGCTCCCTCGCGACTAGTAGCTACAATGAGCAGTTCTTC
.,TRBV12-3/TRBV12-4,.,TRBJ2-7,CASSFGGWAYEQYF,TGTGCCAGCAGTTTTGGTGGATGGGCTTACGAGCAGTACTTC
.,TRBV6-2/TRBV6-3,.,TRBJ2-6,CASSYVPGYGSGANVLTF,TGTGCCAGCAGTTACGTGCCAGGGTACGGCTCTGGGGCCAACGTCCTGACTTTC
TRBD2,TRBV13,.,TRBJ2-2,CASSSGTSPNTGELFF,TGTGCCAGCAGTTCCGGGACTAGCCCGAACACCGGGGAGCTGTTTTTT
.,TRBV9,.,TRBJ2-2,CASSVAGQRNTGELFF,TGTGCCAGCAGCGTAGCTGGACAGAGAAACACCGGGGAGCTGTTTTTT